The present entry profiles one TCR beta chain with its context. The sample originates from a study of blood T cell repertoires in COVID-19. The CDR3 length is 14 residues. Germline CDR1 and CDR2: SGHDN and FVKESK. Trimming shortened V by 5 bases and J by 4 bases, and 14 bases separated the two germline ends. Assay: immunoSEQ multiplex PCR; the TCRdb copy retains only in-frame clones and omits some. Found here are approximately 110,000 clones, 55% to 75% of them singletons; the top ten hold under 1%. This chain joins TRBV14 and TRBJ1-1; TRBD1 might be the D (6 bases). The sequence was obtained from a human donor with acute or convalescent COVID-19. The donor label of this sample is uncertain. Sequences were obtained from peripheral blood. This CDR3 is CASSANRVRTEAFF. CDR3 nucleotides: TGTGCCAGCAGCGCCAACAGGGTCCGCACTGAAGCTTTCTTT.